Described below is a single T cell receptor (beta chain) sequence and its context. Its target is unknown. The data originate from a study of T cells in localized non-small cell lung cancer. Overall study results and limits: It remains possible that heterogeneity exists, since only one tumor region was sequenced. Uninvolved nearby lung showed the greatest T cell clonality, exceeding that found in tumor. Adjacent lung tissue had a median around 57 of the top 100 clones found in the tumor. Elevated blood T cell density was associated with longer overall survival.

Sequencing was performed with immunoSEQ multiplex PCR; in TCRdb, only in-frame clones are kept and a portion is missing. The profile shows about 76,000 clones, 65% to 85% of them singletons. V was clipped by 6 bases and J by 4 bases, with 10 bases between them. Germline V lookup: CDR1 MDHEN, CDR2 SYDVKM. This CDR3 comprises 13 residues. Sequencing was performed on peripheral blood, taken before any cancer treatment. The TCR originated in a female donor of 60 years or more with stage I lung adenocarcinoma. The rearrangement joins TRBV28 to TRBJ1-5; D not resolved. The CDR3 DNA reads TGTGCCAGCAGGGTATGGGAAAATCAGCCCCAGCATTTT. This gives the protein CASRVWENQPQHF.